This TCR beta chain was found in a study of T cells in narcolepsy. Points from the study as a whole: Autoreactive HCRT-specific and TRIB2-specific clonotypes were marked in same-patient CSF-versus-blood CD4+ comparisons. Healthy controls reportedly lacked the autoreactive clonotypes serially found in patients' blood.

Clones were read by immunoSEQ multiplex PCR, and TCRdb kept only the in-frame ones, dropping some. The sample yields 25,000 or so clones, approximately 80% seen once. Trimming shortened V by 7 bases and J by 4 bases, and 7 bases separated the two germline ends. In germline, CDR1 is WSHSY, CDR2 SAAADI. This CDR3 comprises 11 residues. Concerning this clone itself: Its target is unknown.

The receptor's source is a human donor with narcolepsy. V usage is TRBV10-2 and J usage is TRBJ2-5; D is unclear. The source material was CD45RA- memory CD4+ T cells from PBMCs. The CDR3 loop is CASKAGETQYF. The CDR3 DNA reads TGCGCCAGCAAAGCAGGAGAGACCCAGTACTTC.